Following are 30 T cell receptor beta chains from one sample sequenced in a study of regulatory T cells in long-lasting Graves disease. iRepertoire HTBI primers and Arm-PCR of CDR3 regions built TCR beta libraries. TCRdb recomputed calls from the multiplex PCR reads with MiXCR, one row per CDR3 protein. The table has approximately 270,000 distinct CDR3 sequences, approximately 18% seen once. Time point: newly diagnosed GD, antithyroid drugs for less than 3 months. RNA from PBMCs was the source of the TCR library. These data were also filed under a second study, of T cells in Graves' hyperthyroidism and ophthalmopathy.

Sequenced here: peripheral blood mononuclear cells (PBMCs), sampled at new diagnosis, from a patient treated with antithyroid drugs. The source is a woman in her twenties or thirties with Graves disease.

In its sample, this clonotype was seen many times. The chain links TRBV20-1 to TRBJ2-5, with 7 bases matching TRBD1. V gave up 4 bases and J gave up 2 bases; unmatched junction bases: 1. The CDR3 runs 12 residues. Germline loops: CDR1 DFQATT, CDR2 SNEGSKA (reference sequence). CDR3 protein: CSAMDRQETQYF. CDR3 DNA: TGCAGTGCTATGGACAGGCAAGAGACCCAGTACTTC.

This clonotype came up many times. The V call is TRBV4-1, the J call TRBJ1-4; perhaps TRBD1 as D (5 bases). Germline V gives CDR1 MGHRA, CDR2 YSYEKL. The V end lost 5 bases, the J end lost 4 bases, and 17 bases lay between the germline ends. The length of the CDR3 is 16 residues. CDR3 loop: CASSNILGGRNEKLFF. Written as DNA, the CDR3 is TGCGCCAGCAGCAACATACTCGGGGGACGTAATGAAAAACTGTTTTTT.

In its sample, this clonotype was seen many times. The CDR3 protein is CASSVVGADTEAFF. Here the CDR3 DNA reads TGTGCCAGCAGCGTAGTGGGGGCGGACACTGAAGCTTTCTTT. This chain connects TRBV9 to TRBJ1-1, with TRBD1 as a possible D gene (6 bases). CDR1 and CDR2 (germline): SGDLS, YYNGEE. The CDR3 is 14 amino acids. Trimming removed 0 bases at V and 3 bases at J, with 9 bases between.

This clonotype was picked up many times. Its ends do not fully match the called genes, so a read error is possible. The chain uses TRBV5-1 and TRBJ1-1; D gene uncertain. The CDR3 extends over 12 amino acids. CDR1 is SGHRS, CDR2 YFSETQ, per germline. The CDR3 DNA reads as TGTGCCAGCAGCTTAGGCCCCACTGAAGCTTTCTTT. It specifies CASSLGPTEAFF.

CDR3 sequence (DNA): TGTGCCAGCAGTGCGGGGGAGGGGAACACAGATACGCAGTATTTT. Its protein product is CASSAGEGNTDTQYF. The gene calls are TRBV28 and TRBJ2-3; 7 bases align to TRBD2. Trimming cost V 5 bases and J 2 bases; bases outside gene matches: 7. Germline V CDR1 and CDR2: MDHEN, SYDVKM. This CDR3 is 15 amino acids long.

A note on this clonotype: Given a far larger clone just one base away, this is likely a sequencing read error. The chain uses TRBV12-3 or TRBV12-4 and TRBJ2-1, with TRBD2 identical over 10 bases. J lost 10 bases, V lost 6 bases, and 9 bases had no gene match. The CDR3 has 14 residues. The chain's CDR3 is CASSRLAGTYEQFF. CDR3 in DNA: TGTGCCAGCAGCCGACTAGCGGGTACCTACGAGCAGTTCTTC.

This chain joins TRBV7-3 and TRBJ2-2; D gene unclear. The V gene lost 3 bases and the J gene lost 0 bases, with 8 bases spanning the gap. This CDR3 has 15 amino acids. Germline-derived CDR1 and CDR2 are SGHTA and FQGTGA. CDR3 in amino acids: CASSLNPANTGELFF. The CDR3 region has the DNA TGTGCCAGCAGCTTGAACCCCGCGAACACCGGGGAGCTGTTTTTT.

V is TRBV3-1 and J is TRBJ1-2; unclear D gene. Germline CDR1 LGHDT, CDR2 YNNKEL (reference sequence). The CDR3 is made up of 11 amino acids. V was shortened by 5 bases and J by 8 bases, with 9 bases between the two germline ends. CDR3 sequence: CASSFGWGYTF. In DNA form, the CDR3 reads TGTGCCAGCAGCTTTGGATGGGGCTACACCTTC.

This clonotype has more than one count but fewer than ten. The chain links TRBV6-2 or TRBV6-3 to TRBJ2-1; 11 bases agree with TRBD2. The length of the CDR3 is 17 residues. Per the germline V gene, CDR1 is MNHEY and CDR2 is SVGEGT. V dropped 6 bases and J dropped 2; count of bases not matched to a gene: 9. The CDR3 DNA is TGTGCCAGCAGCCCTTATAGCGGGGGGGCGACCTACAATGAGCAGTTCTTC. It yields the protein CASSPYSGGATYNEQFF.

This clonotype was seen repeatedly, ten times or more. The rearrangement uses TRBV7-9 and TRBJ1-6; D might be TRBD1 (5 bases). The germline CDR1 and CDR2 sequences are SEHNR and FQNEAQ (reference sequence). Trimming stripped 5 bases from V and 7 bases from J, with 15 bases between. The length of the CDR3 is 15 residues. The CDR3 is CASSVWDGRNSPLHF. The CDR3, as DNA: TGTGCCAGCAGCGTGTGGGACGGCCGAAATTCACCCCTCCACTTT. Variable domain in full (rest from reference TRBV7-9 and TRBJ1-6): DTGVSQNPRHKITKRGQNVTFRCDPISEHNRLYWYRQTLGQGPEFLTYFQNEAQLEKSRLLSDRFSAERPKGSFSTLEIQRTEQGDSAMYLCASSVWDGRNSPLHFGNGTRLTVT.

Points on this clonotype: Just one base apart from a much larger clone, this may be a read error. This chain uses TRBV20-1 with TRBJ2-7, with 8 bases that match TRBD1. In germline, CDR1 is DFQATT, CDR2 SNEGSKA (reference sequence). The CDR3 is 15 amino acids. Losses at the gene ends were 0 bases for V and 4 bases for J; bases not matched to a gene: 8. The CDR3 loop is CSARDTTGGIYEQYF. The DNA for the CDR3 is TGCAGTGCTAGAGACACTACAGGGGGGATATACGAGCAGTACTTC.

There are many counts of this clonotype. This sequence joins TRBV18 and TRBJ1-2; D gene unclear. Germline CDR1 reads KGHSH; CDR2 reads LQKENI. CDR3 length equals 14 residues. V lost 5 bases, J lost 1 base, and 11 bases lay in between. This CDR3 reads CASSSMLSNYGYTF. The CDR3 nucleotides are TGTGCCAGCTCATCAATGTTGAGTAACTATGGCTACACCTTC.

The table lists this clonotype with many counts. The chain links TRBV7-2 to TRBJ2-1; 7 bases are shared with TRBD1. Looked up from germline, CDR1 is SGHTA and CDR2 is FQGNSA. This CDR3 region has 13 residues. With V trimmed by 4 bases and J by 5 bases, 2 bases remained unmatched. The CDR3 nucleotides are TGTGCCAGCAGCTCGGGACAGAACAATGAGCAGTTCTTC. Translated, it gives CASSSGQNNEQFF.

This clonotype showed up many times. V and J are TRBV12-3 or TRBV12-4 and TRBJ2-7, with D maybe TRBD2 (5 bases). CDR3 length: 12 residues. V gave up 5 bases and J gave up 7 bases, with 12 bases separating them. CDR3: CASSRLTSEQYF. The DNA of the CDR3 is TGTGCCAGCAGTAGACTAACAAGTGAGCAGTACTTC.

V is TRBV20-1 and J is TRBJ2-3; 12 bases fit TRBD2. Germline CDR1 is DFQATT and CDR2 is SNEGSKA (reference sequence). The CDR3 extends over 17 amino acids. Trimming cost V 3 bases and J 6 bases; bases outside gene matches: 13. The CDR3 is CSARRASGGVIFDTQYF. In DNA, the CDR3 is TGCAGTGCTAGGAGGGCTAGCGGGGGGGTGATATTTGATACGCAGTATTTT.

The sample holds many counts of this clonotype. The gene calls are TRBV2 and TRBJ2-3; D might be TRBD1 (7 bases). CDR1 and CDR2 (germline): SNHLY, FYNNEI. The CDR3 has 14 residues. The V gene lost 7 bases and the J gene lost 2 bases, with 13 bases spanning the gap. The CDR3 DNA is TGTGCCAGCAACGGAGGGACAGACACAGATACGCAGTATTTT. Amino acid sequence: CASNGGTDTDTQYF.

The chain uses TRBV3-1 and TRBJ2-2, with 10 bases fitting TRBD2. The CDR3 loop spans 16 amino acids. Germline V gene data show CDR1 as LGHDT and CDR2 as YNNKEL (reference sequence). Trimming took 6 bases from V and 7 from J; bases not matched to a gene: 11. The CDR3 nucleotides are TGTGCCAGCAGGGTTCTAGCGGGGGCCCAGGACGGGGAGCTGTTTTTT. This encodes CASRVLAGAQDGELFF.

This clonotype was recorded at least ten times. The chain has TRBV5-1 and TRBJ2-3; 10 bases line up with TRBD2. There are 19 residues in the CDR3. Trimming at V came to 0 bases and at J to 2 bases, leaving 12 bases not matched to a gene. Per the germline V gene, CDR1 is SGHRS and CDR2 is YFSETQ. The CDR3 DNA sequence: TGCGCCAGCAGCTTGGCCCGGGGAGCGGGGGGGCAGAACACAGATACGCAGTATTTT. It specifies CASSLARGAGGQNTDTQYF.

This clonotype was seen repeatedly, ten times or more. The V gene is TRBV7-8, the J gene TRBJ1-4; the D is unclear. Deletions cut 0 bases from V and 2 bases from J, with 7 bases between. CDR1 and CDR2 from the germline V gene are SGHVS and FQNEAQ. The CDR3 consists of 15 residues. CDR3 DNA sequence: TGTGCCAGCAGCTTAGCAGGGCTGACTAATGAAAAACTGTTTTTT. It is translated as CASSLAGLTNEKLFF.

The chain recombines TRBV20-1 with TRBJ2-7; the match to TRBD2 covers 8 bases. Germline CDR1 reads DFQATT; CDR2 reads SNEGSKA (reference sequence). V gave up 3 bases and J gave up 6 bases; unmatched junction bases: 4. The CDR3 length is 12 residues. CDR3 residues: CSASGGVPEQYF. CDR3 nucleotides: TGCAGTGCTAGCGGGGGGGTACCCGAGCAGTACTTC.

This clonotype was picked up many times. The chain combines TRBV10-1 with TRBJ1-5; 8 bases align to TRBD1. V lost 2 bases, J lost 6 bases, and 0 bases stayed unmatched. The CDR3 is 13 residues long. Germline CDR1 and CDR2: WNHNN and SYGVQD (reference sequence). The CDR3 DNA sequence: TGCGCCAGCAGTGAGGGACAGGGTCAGCCCCAGCATTTT. Residues: CASSEGQGQPQHF.

This clonotype has ten or more counts. The chain joins TRBV11-2 to TRBJ1-5; D is unresolved. The CDR3 contains 13 residues. Trimming took 6 bases from V and 3 from J, leaving 9 bases between them. The germline V gene encodes CDR1 SGHAT and CDR2 FQNNGV. CDR3 sequence (DNA): TGTGCCAGCAGTCGGACTTTCAATCAGCCCCAGCATTTT. This gives the protein CASSRTFNQPQHF.

About this clonotype itself: It may be a read error: a sequence one base away is much more abundant. The gene calls are TRBV19 and TRBJ2-5; TRBD1 might be the D (5 bases). CDR3 length: 13 amino acids. Germline V lookup: CDR1 LNHDA, CDR2 SQIVND (reference sequence). The CDR3 here is CASRSGNQEAQYF. Written as DNA, the CDR3 is TGTGCCAGTAGATCAGGGAATCAAGAGGCCCAGTACTTC.

This clonotype was detected many times. This chain joins TRBV3-1 and TRBJ2-5; D call uncertain. Between the trimmed V and J ends, which lost 4 bases and 1 base, there was a span of 13 bases. The germline V gene has CDR1 LGHDT and CDR2 YNNKEL (reference sequence). The CDR3 has 15 amino acids. The CDR3 nucleotides read TGTGCCAGCAGCCCTGGTGGTGGCGCCCAAGAGACCCAGTACTTC. This sequence encodes CASSPGGGAQETQYF.

This clonotype has ten or more counts. The chain has TRBV27 and TRBJ2-5; tentatively, D is TRBD1 (6 bases). Looked up from germline, CDR1 is MNHEY and CDR2 is SMNVEV (reference sequence). This CDR3 comprises 14 residues. Between the trimmed V and J ends, which lost 0 bases and 4 bases, there was a span of 9 bases. CDR3 protein: CASSLSARGETQYF. CDR3 DNA: TGTGCCAGCAGTTTATCCGCCAGGGGAGAGACCCAGTACTTC.

The chain couples TRBV6-2 or TRBV6-3 to TRBJ1-2, with TRBD1 matching over 11 bases. V shed 4 bases and J 1 base; nucleotides not matched to a gene: 5. Germline V CDR1 and CDR2: MNHEY, SVGEGT. This CDR3 region has 16 residues. CDR3 loop: CASSSDRGRRNYGYTF. Here the CDR3 DNA reads TGTGCCAGCAGTTCGGACAGGGGGCGGCGTAACTATGGCTACACCTTC.

This clonotype was counted ten times or more. The chain employs TRBV10-3 and TRBJ2-2; 9 bases align to TRBD1. V lost 6 bases and J lost 3; bases outside the gene matches: 5. CDR3 size: 15 residues. Germline V lookup: CDR1 ENHRY, CDR2 SYGVKD. The CDR3 DNA reads TGTGCCATCAGCTCCGGGACAGGGTACACCGGGGAGCTGTTTTTT. Translating gives CAISSGTGYTGELFF.

Many counts were recorded for this clonotype. V usage is TRBV27 and J usage is TRBJ1-1; 8 bases fit TRBD1. CDR1 MNHEY and CDR2 SMNVEV come from the germline V gene (reference sequence). The CDR3 contains 15 residues. V gave up 8 bases and J gave up 1 base; unmatched junction bases: 9. CDR3 residues: CASAPGGTGNTEAFF. For the CDR3, the DNA is TGTGCCAGCGCCCCTGGGGGGACAGGGAACACTGAAGCTTTCTTT.

This clonotype showed up many times. The chain joins TRBV19 to TRBJ1-6; D ambiguous. Germline values: CDR1 LNHDA, CDR2 SQIVND (reference sequence). Trimming cost V 3 bases and J 10 bases, with 7 bases left between them. This CDR3 comprises 12 residues. Here the CDR3 reads CASSMKSSPLHF. Here the CDR3 DNA reads TGTGCCAGTAGTATGAAGTCCTCACCCCTCCACTTT.

This clonotype was counted many times. J is TRBJ1-1 and V is TRBV7-9; D call uncertain. Trimming removed 5 bases from V and 5 bases from J, with 15 bases in between. The CDR3 spans 14 residues. Germline V CDR1 and CDR2: SEHNR, FQNEAQ (reference sequence). CDR3 DNA: TGTGCCAGCAGCGGCAGAGGTGCTCGAACTGAAGCTTTCTTT. Translation gives CASSGRGARTEAFF. Complete variable domain (other parts from reference TRBV7-9 and TRBJ1-1): DTGVSQNPRHKITKRGQNVTFRCDPISEHNRLYWYRQTLGQGPEFLTYFQNEAQLEKSRLLSDRFSAERPKGSFSTLEIQRTEQGDSAMYLCASSGRGARTEAFFGQGTRLTVV.